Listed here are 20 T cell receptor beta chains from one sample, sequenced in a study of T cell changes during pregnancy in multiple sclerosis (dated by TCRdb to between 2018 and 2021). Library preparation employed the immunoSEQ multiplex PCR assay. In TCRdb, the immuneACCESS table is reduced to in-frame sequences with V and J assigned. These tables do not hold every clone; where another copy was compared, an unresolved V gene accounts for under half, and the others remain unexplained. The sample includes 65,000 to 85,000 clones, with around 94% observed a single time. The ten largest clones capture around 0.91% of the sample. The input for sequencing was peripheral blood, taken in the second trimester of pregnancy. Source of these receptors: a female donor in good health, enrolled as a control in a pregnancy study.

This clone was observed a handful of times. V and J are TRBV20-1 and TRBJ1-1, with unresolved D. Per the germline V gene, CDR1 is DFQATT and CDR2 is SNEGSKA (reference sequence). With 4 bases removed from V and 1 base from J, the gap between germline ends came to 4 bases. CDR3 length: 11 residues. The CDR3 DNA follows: TGCAGTGCTACAGGGAACACTGAAGCTTTCTTT. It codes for CSATGNTEAFF.

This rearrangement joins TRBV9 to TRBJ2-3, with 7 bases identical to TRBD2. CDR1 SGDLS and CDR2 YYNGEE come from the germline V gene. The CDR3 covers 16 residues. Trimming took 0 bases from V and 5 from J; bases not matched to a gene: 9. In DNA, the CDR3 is TGTGCCAGCAGCGTAGTGAGCGGGACGGGCGTAGATACGCAGTATTTT. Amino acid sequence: CASSVVSGTGVDTQYF.

DNA for the CDR3: TGTGCCAGTAGTATAGTTGGGGGGGCCGGGGAGCTGTTTTTT. Protein: CASSIVGGAGELFF. The rearrangement uses TRBV19 and TRBJ2-2, with 7 bases fitting TRBD2. This CDR3 spans 14 amino acids. Germline V gives CDR1 LNHDA, CDR2 SQIVND (reference sequence). V lost 1 base, J lost 6 bases, and 2 bases stayed unmatched.

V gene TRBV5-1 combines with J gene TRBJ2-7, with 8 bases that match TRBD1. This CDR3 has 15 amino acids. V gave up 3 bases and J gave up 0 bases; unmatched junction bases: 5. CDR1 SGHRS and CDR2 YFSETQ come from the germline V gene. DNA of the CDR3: TGCGCCAGCAGCTCCCCCGACAGGGGCTCCTACGAGCAGTACTTC. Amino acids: CASSSPDRGSYEQYF.

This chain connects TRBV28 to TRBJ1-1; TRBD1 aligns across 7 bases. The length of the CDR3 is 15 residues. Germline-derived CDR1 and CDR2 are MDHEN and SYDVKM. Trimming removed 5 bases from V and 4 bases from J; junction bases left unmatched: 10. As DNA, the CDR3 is TGTGCCAGCAGTCCTTCTTGGGGGACAGTCACTGAAGCTTTCTTT. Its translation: CASSPSWGTVTEAFF.

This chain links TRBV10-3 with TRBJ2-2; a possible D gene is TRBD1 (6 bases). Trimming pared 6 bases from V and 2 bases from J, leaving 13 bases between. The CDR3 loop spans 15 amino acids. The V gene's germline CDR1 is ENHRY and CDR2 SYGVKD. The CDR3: CAIRGLGANTGELFF. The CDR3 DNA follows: TGTGCCATCAGAGGGCTGGGGGCAAACACCGGGGAGCTGTTTTTT.

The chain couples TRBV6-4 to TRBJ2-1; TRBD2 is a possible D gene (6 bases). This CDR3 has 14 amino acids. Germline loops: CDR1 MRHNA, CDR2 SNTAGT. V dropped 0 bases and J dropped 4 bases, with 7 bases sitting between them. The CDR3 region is CASSDSGGYNEQFF. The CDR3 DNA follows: TGTGCCAGCAGTGACTCCGGAGGGTACAATGAGCAGTTCTTC.

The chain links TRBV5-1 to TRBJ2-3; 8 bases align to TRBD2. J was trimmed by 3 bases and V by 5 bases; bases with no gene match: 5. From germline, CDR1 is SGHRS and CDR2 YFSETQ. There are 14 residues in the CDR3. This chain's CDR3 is CASRTREGTDTQYF. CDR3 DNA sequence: TGCGCCAGCAGGACTCGGGAGGGGACAGATACGCAGTATTTT.

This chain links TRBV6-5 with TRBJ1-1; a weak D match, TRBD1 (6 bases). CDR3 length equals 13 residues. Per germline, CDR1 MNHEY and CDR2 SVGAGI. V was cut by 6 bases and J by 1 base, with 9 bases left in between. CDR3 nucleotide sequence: TGTGCCAGCAGAAGGACAGCGAACACTGAAGCTTTCTTT. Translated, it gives CASRRTANTEAFF.

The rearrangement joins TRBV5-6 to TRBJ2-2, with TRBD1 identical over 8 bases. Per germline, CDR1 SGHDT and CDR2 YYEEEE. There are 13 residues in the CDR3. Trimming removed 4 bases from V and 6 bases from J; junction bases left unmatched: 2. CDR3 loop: CASSPQGAGELFF. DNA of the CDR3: TGTGCCAGCAGCCCACAGGGGGCCGGGGAGCTGTTTTTT.

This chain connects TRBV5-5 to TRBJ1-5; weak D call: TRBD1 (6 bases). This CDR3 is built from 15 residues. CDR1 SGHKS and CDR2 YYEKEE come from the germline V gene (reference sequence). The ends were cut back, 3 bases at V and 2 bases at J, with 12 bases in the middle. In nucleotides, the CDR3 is TGTGCCAGCAGCTCGATACAGGGAGGCAATCAGCCCCAGCATTTT. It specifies CASSSIQGGNQPQHF.

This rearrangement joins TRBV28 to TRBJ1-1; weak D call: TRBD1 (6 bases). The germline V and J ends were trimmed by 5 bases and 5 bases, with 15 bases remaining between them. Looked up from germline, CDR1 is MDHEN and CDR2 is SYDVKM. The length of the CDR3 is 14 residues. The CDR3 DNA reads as TGTGCCAGCAGTGAAACAGGGAGTGGTACTGAAGCTTTCTTT. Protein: CASSETGSGTEAFF. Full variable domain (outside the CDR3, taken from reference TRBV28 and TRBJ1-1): DVKVTQSSRYLVKRTGEKVFLECVQDMDHENMFWYRQDPGLGLRLIYFSYDVKMKEKGDIPEGYSVSREKKERFSLILESASTNQTSMYLCASSETGSGTEAFFGQGTRLTVV.

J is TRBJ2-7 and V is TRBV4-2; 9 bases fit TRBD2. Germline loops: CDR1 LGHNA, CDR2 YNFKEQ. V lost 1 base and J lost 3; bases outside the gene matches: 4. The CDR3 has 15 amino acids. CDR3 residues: CASSQALAGNYEQYF. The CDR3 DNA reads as TGTGCCAGCAGCCAAGCCCTAGCGGGGAACTACGAGCAGTACTTC.

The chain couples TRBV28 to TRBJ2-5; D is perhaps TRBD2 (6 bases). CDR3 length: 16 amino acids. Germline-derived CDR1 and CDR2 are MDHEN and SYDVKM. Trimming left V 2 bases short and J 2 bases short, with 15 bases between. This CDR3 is CASSLGGRKTQETQYF. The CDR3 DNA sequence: TGTGCCAGCAGTTTAGGAGGGCGAAAGACACAAGAGACCCAGTACTTC.

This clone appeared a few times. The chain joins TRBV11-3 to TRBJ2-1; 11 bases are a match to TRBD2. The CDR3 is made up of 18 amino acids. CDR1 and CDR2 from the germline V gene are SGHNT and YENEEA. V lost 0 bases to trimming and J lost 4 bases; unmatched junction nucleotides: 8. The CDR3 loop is CASSLDRASGRLYNEQFF. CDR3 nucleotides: TGTGCCAGCAGCTTAGATCGGGCTAGCGGGAGGCTATACAATGAGCAGTTCTTC.

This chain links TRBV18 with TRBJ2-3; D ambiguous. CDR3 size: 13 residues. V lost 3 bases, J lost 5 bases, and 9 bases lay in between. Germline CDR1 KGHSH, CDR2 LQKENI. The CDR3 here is CASSPDLVDTQYF. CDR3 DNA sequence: TGTGCCAGCTCACCTGATCTAGTAGATACGCAGTATTTT.

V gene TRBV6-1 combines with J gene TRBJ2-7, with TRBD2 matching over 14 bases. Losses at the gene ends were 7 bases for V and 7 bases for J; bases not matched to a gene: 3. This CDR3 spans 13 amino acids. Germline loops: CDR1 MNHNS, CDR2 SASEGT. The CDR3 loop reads CASTGLAGEEQYF. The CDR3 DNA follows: TGTGCCAGCACGGGACTAGCGGGAGAAGAGCAGTACTTC.

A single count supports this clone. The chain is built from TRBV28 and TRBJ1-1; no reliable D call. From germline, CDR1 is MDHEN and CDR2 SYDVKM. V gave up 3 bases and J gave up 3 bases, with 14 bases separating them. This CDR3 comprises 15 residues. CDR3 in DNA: TGTGCCAGCAGTTTCAGTTCCGGGTGGGACACTGAAGCTTTCTTT. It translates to CASSFSSGWDTEAFF.

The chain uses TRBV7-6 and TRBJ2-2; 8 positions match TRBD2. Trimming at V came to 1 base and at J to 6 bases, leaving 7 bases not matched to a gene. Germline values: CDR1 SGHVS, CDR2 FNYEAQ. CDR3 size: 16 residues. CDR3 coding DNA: TGTGCCAGCAGCTTAGGTAGCGGGGTGAGCGCCGGGGAGCTGTTTTTT. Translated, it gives CASSLGSGVSAGELFF.

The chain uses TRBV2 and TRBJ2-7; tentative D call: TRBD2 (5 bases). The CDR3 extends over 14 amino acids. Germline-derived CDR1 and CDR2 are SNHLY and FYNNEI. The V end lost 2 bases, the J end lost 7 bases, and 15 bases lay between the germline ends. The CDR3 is CASSESASRGEQYF. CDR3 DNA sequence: TGTGCCAGCAGTGAATCAGCGTCTCGGGGAGAGCAGTACTTC.